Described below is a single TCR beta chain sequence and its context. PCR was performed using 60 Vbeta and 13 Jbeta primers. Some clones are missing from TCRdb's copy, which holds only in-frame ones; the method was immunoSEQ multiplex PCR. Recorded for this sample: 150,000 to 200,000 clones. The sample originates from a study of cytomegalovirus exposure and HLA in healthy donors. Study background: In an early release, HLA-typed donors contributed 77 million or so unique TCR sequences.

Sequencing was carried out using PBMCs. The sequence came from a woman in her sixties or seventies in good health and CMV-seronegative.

CDR3 residues: CATSRLTDAVYGYTF. The CDR3 bases are TGTGCCACCAGCAGATTGACTGACGCTGTCTATGGCTACACCTTC. The V call is TRBV15, the J call TRBJ1-2; no definite D call. Germline V gene sequence: CDR1 LNHNV, CDR2 YYDKDF (reference sequence). There are 15 residues in the CDR3. Trimming pared 2 bases from V and 4 bases from J, leaving 14 bases between. The full variable domain, with the rest looked up from reference TRBV15 and TRBJ1-2, is DAMVIQNPRYQVTQFGKPVTLSCSQTLNHNVMYWYQQKSSQAPKLLFHYYDKDFNNEADTPDNFQSRRPNTSFCFLDIRSPGLGDTAMYLCATSRLTDAVYGYTFGSGTRLTVV.